The clone carrying this T cell receptor beta chain was detected only a few times. This entry belongs to a study of patients and donors after allogeneic stem cell transplantation. V lost 0 bases, J lost 1 base, and 10 bases lay in between. Germline values: CDR1 SGHAT, CDR2 FQNNGV. CDR3 length equals 16 residues. One entry per CDR3 protein results from TCRdb running MiXCR on the RT-PCR reads. There are around 200,000 distinct CDR3 sequences in the sample; around two fifths occur only once, and roughly 12% lies in the top ten. The chain uses TRBV11-2 and TRBJ1-3, with D perhaps TRBD1 (5 bases). Sequencing used blood, either unsorted or a sorted T cell fraction (not recorded which). The TCR comes from a human donor who was either an allogeneic HSCT recipient or a stem cell or donor lymphocyte infusion donor (not recorded which). It is not recorded whose cells these are; they may come from a transplant donor. The CDR3, as DNA: TGTGCCAGCAGCTTAGATCTGGGGCGTTCTGGAAACACCATATATTTT. Amino acids: CASSLDLGRSGNTIYF.